This entry lists 10 T cell receptor beta chains sequenced from one sample in a study of a mutant IDH1 vaccine in newly diagnosed glioma. The repertoire was sequenced with immunoSEQ multiplex PCR; TCRdb's copy has only in-frame clones and lacks some. The sample carries about 44,000 clones, 85% to 95% recorded once. This sample's time point: week 23, last vaccination. Every vaccination contained 300 ug of the mutant IDH1 20-mer peptide and was paired with topical imiquimod. Their specific antigens are unknown. The source was PBMCs, collected from a glioma patient whose treatment included an IDH1 peptide vaccine. The receptors were gathered from a man between 50 and 59 years old with glioma.

The rearrangement joins TRBV2 to TRBJ1-1; D is undetermined. The CDR3 loop spans 13 amino acids. Trimming removed 8 bases from V and 3 bases from J, with 13 bases in between. Germline assignment: CDR1 SNHLY and CDR2 FYNNEI. CDR3 region: CASAQQTYTEAFF. The CDR3 DNA is TGTGCCAGCGCCCAACAGACGTACACTGAAGCTTTCTTT.

This rearrangement joins TRBV7-2 to TRBJ2-3, with D perhaps TRBD2 (5 bases). The CDR3 is 18 amino acids. V lost 1 base, J lost 2 bases, and 19 bases lay in between. From germline, CDR1 is SGHTA and CDR2 FQGNSA. Here the CDR3 DNA reads TGTGCCAGCAGCTTAGTCGGCGCCGGGATAGAACTCACAGATACGCAGTATTTT. Residues: CASSLVGAGIELTDTQYF.

The chain is built from TRBV4-1 and TRBJ2-1; no firm D call. The CDR3 has 12 amino acids. V was cut by 3 bases and J by 9 bases, with 9 bases left in between. From germline, CDR1 is MGHRA and CDR2 YSYEKL. CDR3 bases: TGCGCCAGCAGCCACGATTGGGGTGAGCAGTTCTTC. Residues: CASSHDWGEQFF.

This chain joins TRBV5-4 and TRBJ1-2, with 10 bases aligning to TRBD1. The CDR3 length is 16 residues. Per germline, CDR1 SGHNT and CDR2 YYREEE (reference sequence). J gave up 6 bases and V 0 bases, and 8 bases lay outside the gene matches. The CDR3 DNA reads TGTGCCAGCAGCTTGGTTACGGGACAGGGGTTCCATGGCTACACCTTC. Translated, it gives CASSLVTGQGFHGYTF.

This chain joins TRBV4-1 and TRBJ2-5; no clear D gene. The CDR3 contains 16 residues. Germline CDR1 and CDR2: MGHRA and YSYEKL. V lost 0 bases and J 5 bases, leaving 16 bases between the germline ends. As DNA, the CDR3 is TGCGCCAGCAGCCAAGAGTTATCATCGATTGAGGAGACCCAGTACTTC. Protein product: CASSQELSSIEETQYF.

The chain combines TRBV10-1 with TRBJ2-3; no clear D. V was pared by 4 bases and J by 6 bases, with 8 bases between. The CDR3 has 12 residues. CDR1 is WNHNN, CDR2 SYGVQD, per germline (reference sequence). CDR3 sequence reads: CASSALGDTQYF. CDR3 sequence (DNA): TGCGCCAGCAGTGCCCTAGGGGATACGCAGTATTTT.

The chain joins TRBV2 to TRBJ2-1; D gene uncertain. The CDR3 has 14 residues. The germline V and J ends were trimmed by 2 bases and 9 bases, with 14 bases remaining between them. CDR1 SNHLY and CDR2 FYNNEI come from the germline V gene. The CDR3 bases are TGTGCCAGCAGTGAAACTTTATTCACCGTTGAGCAGTTCTTC. It codes for CASSETLFTVEQFF.

This clone was seen only a few times. This chain uses TRBV2 with TRBJ1-2; TRBD1 is a possible D gene (5 bases). Germline V gives CDR1 SNHLY, CDR2 FYNNEI. Trimming took 0 bases from V and 6 from J, leaving 11 bases between them. CDR3 size: 14 residues. The CDR3 loop is CASSEAPGRDGYTF. CDR3 sequence (DNA): TGTGCCAGCAGTGAAGCGCCAGGGCGGGATGGCTACACCTTC.

The CDR3 protein is CASFTPGRSGNTIYF. The CDR3 nucleotides are TGTGCCAGCTTCACCCCAGGGAGGTCTGGAAACACCATATATTTT. This chain uses TRBV2 with TRBJ1-3, with D possibly matching TRBD1 (5 bases). This CDR3 region has 15 residues. V lost 8 bases and J lost 1, with 15 bases in between. CDR1 is SNHLY and CDR2 is FYNNEI in the germline V gene.

V is TRBV4-2 and J is TRBJ2-2, with D tentatively TRBD1 or TRBD2 (5 bases each). V was shortened by 0 bases and J by 2 bases, with 19 bases between the two germline ends. Germline values: CDR1 LGHNA, CDR2 YNFKEQ. CDR3 size: 19 residues. The CDR3 spells CASSQEGSVAGSNTGELFF. Here the CDR3 DNA reads TGTGCCAGCAGCCAAGAGGGGTCCGTGGCAGGGAGTAACACCGGGGAGCTGTTTTTT.